These 14 T cell receptor beta chains were all obtained from the same sample, sequenced in a study of cytomegalovirus exposure and HLA in healthy donors (dated by TCRdb to about 2017). Library prep was done by the immunoSEQ multiplex PCR assay. A mixture of 60 forward primers for TCR Vbeta segments and 13 reverse primers for TCR Jbeta segments was used in the multiplex PCR. TCRdb provides this immuneACCESS table in a form limited to in-frame rearrangements. Some clones are lacking; in checked studies, under half of them reflect an unresolved V gene, and why the rest are absent is not known. Counted in this sample were some 120,000 clones; approximately 70% of them appeared once. The ten most abundant clones make up about 0.92% of the sample. What was sequenced was PBMCs. The receptors shown here come from a woman aged 30 to 39 in good health and CMV-seronegative.

J is TRBJ1-3 and V is TRBV19; 8 nucleotides agree with TRBD1. This CDR3 contains 16 residues. Trimming removed 7 bases from V and 0 bases from J; junction bases left unmatched: 8. Germline CDR1 LNHDA, CDR2 SQIVND (reference sequence). This chain's CDR3 is CASTTYGTGSGNTIYF. CDR3 in DNA: TGTGCCAGTACCACTTACGGGACAGGCTCTGGAAACACCATATATTTT.

The chain couples TRBV5-1 to TRBJ1-1; 9 positions agree with TRBD1. The CDR3 has 16 residues. V shed 5 bases, J shed 1 base, and the junction held 9 bases outside the gene matches. The germline V gene encodes CDR1 SGHRS and CDR2 YFSETQ. The CDR3 spells CASRYGQGLWNTEAFF. In nucleotides, the CDR3 is TGCGCCAGCAGATACGGACAGGGGTTATGGAACACTGAAGCTTTCTTT.

This chain links TRBV28 with TRBJ1-2, with 9 bases lining up with TRBD1. After removal of 2 bases from V and 4 bases from J, the junction contained 2 bases not matched to a gene. Germline V gene lookup returns CDR1 MDHEN and CDR2 SYDVKM. This CDR3 comprises 14 residues. The chain's CDR3 is CASSLGQGIYGYTF. The CDR3 coding sequence is TGTGCCAGCAGTTTAGGACAGGGGATCTATGGCTACACCTTC.

The chain couples TRBV7-9 to TRBJ1-1, with TRBD1 as a possible D gene (5 bases). The germline V and J ends were trimmed by 5 bases and 1 base, with 11 bases remaining between them. CDR1 is SEHNR and CDR2 is FQNEAQ in the germline V gene (reference sequence). The CDR3 has 14 residues. CDR3 protein: CASSPRGSNTEAFF. In nucleotides, the CDR3 is TGTGCCAGCAGCCCAAGGGGCTCGAACACTGAAGCTTTCTTT.

The chain has TRBV6-5 and TRBJ1-2; D is perhaps TRBD1 (6 bases). This CDR3 comprises 14 residues. V was clipped by 0 bases and J by 2 bases, with 7 bases between them. CDR1 and CDR2 (germline): MNHEY, SVGAGI. The CDR3 nucleotides read TGTGCCAGCAGTTACTCCCAGGGGAACTATGGCTACACCTTC. Its protein is CASSYSQGNYGYTF.

The gene calls are TRBV10-3 and TRBJ2-7; 7 positions match TRBD1. The CDR3 runs 12 residues. Trimming cost V 6 bases and J 8 bases; bases outside gene matches: 7. In germline, CDR1 is ENHRY, CDR2 SYGVKD. The CDR3: CAISLTGVKQYF. The CDR3 bases are TGTGCCATCAGCCTCACAGGGGTAAAGCAGTACTTC.

This clone was counted a few times. The rearrangement uses TRBV18 and TRBJ2-3; possibly TRBD1 for D (6 bases). The CDR3 loop spans 15 amino acids. Per germline, CDR1 KGHSH and CDR2 LQKENI. The germline V and J ends were trimmed by 3 bases and 2 bases, with 12 bases remaining between them. In DNA form, the CDR3 reads TGTGCCAGCTCACCCCGGGACATAAACACAGATACGCAGTATTTT. Translation: CASSPRDINTDTQYF.

Here the CDR3 DNA reads TGTGCCAGCAGCTTGGACAGTGCCTCTGGAAACACCATATATTTT. Protein: CASSLDSASGNTIYF. The gene calls are TRBV5-4 and TRBJ1-3; D gene uncertain. This CDR3 is built from 15 residues. Germline values: CDR1 SGHNT, CDR2 YYREEE (reference sequence). Trimming shortened V by 0 bases and J by 0 bases, and 7 bases separated the two germline ends.

The chain combines TRBV25-1 with TRBJ2-5, with D uncertain. With 4 bases removed from V and 5 bases from J, the gap between germline ends came to 5 bases. The CDR3 length is 11 residues. The germline gives CDR1 MGHDK, CDR2 SYGVNS. This CDR3 reads CASSVQETQYF. The CDR3 bases are TGTGCCAGCAGTGTCCAGGAGACCCAGTACTTC.

A note on this clone: The junction departs from germline at one end; a sequencing error may be responsible. This rearrangement joins TRBV15 to TRBJ1-2; D not certain. This CDR3 comprises 10 residues. Germline V lookup: CDR1 LNHNV, CDR2 YYDKDF (reference sequence). In DNA, the CDR3 is TGTGCCACCAGCAGAGATCGGGAAGTCTTC. It yields the protein CATSRDREVF.

The gene calls are TRBV6-5 and TRBJ2-7; D is perhaps TRBD1 (5 bases). Between the trimmed V and J ends, which lost 6 bases and 3 bases, there was a span of 18 bases. CDR3 length: 15 residues. Germline V lookup: CDR1 MNHEY, CDR2 SVGAGI. CDR3: CASRREGDPLYEQYF. The CDR3, as DNA: TGTGCCAGCAGAAGAGAAGGGGATCCTCTCTACGAGCAGTACTTC.

V gene TRBV10-3 combines with J gene TRBJ1-1; no reliable D call. The V end was cut by 5 bases, the J end by 4 bases, with 11 bases between. The CDR3 loop spans 13 amino acids. Germline lookup yields CDR1 ENHRY and CDR2 SYGVKD. Written as DNA, the CDR3 is TGTGCCATCAGTACTATGAGCGGCACTGAAGCTTTCTTT. It specifies CAISTMSGTEAFF.

V usage is TRBV11-3 and J usage is TRBJ2-3; maybe TRBD1 (6 bases). The CDR3 has 19 amino acids. Germline CDR1 reads SGHNT; CDR2 reads YENEEA. Trimming shortened V by 5 bases and J by 4 bases, and 28 bases separated the two germline ends. The CDR3 DNA sequence: TGTGCCAGCAGCCTCGGGGTGTACCCGGGCCCACAGGGTGCAGATACGCAGTATTTT. Translated: CASSLGVYPGPQGADTQYF.

The CDR3 bases are TGTGCCAGCAGTCTGGGACAGAGCTCCTACGAGCAGTACTTC. Residues: CASSLGQSSYEQYF. The chain employs TRBV6-1 and TRBJ2-7; 7 positions agree with TRBD1. The trim removed 5 bases at V and 0 bases at J, leaving 4 bases unmatched. CDR3 length: 14 amino acids. Germline V gene sequence: CDR1 MNHNS, CDR2 SASEGT.